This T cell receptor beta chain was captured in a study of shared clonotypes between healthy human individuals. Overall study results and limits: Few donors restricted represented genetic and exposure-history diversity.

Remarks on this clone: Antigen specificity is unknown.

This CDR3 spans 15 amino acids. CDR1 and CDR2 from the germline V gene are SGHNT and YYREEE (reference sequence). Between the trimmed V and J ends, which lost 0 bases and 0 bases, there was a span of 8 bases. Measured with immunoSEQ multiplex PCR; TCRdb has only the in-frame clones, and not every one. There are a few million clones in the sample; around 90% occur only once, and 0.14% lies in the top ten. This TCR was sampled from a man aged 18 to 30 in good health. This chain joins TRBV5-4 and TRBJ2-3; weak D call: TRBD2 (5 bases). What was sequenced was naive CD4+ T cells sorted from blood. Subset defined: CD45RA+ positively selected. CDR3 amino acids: CASSLVPSSTDTQYF. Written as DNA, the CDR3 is TGTGCCAGCAGCTTGGTACCTAGCAGCACAGATACGCAGTATTTT.